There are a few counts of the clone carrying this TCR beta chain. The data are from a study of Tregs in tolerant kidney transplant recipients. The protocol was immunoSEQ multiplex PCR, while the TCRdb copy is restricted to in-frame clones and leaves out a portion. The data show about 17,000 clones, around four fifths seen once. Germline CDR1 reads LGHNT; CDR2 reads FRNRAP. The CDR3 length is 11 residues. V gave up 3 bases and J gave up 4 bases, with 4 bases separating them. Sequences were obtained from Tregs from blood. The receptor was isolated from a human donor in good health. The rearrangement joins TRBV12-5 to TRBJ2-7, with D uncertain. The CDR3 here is CASGLEYEQYF. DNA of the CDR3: TGTGCTAGTGGTTTAGAATACGAGCAGTACTTC. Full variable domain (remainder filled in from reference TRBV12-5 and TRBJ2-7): DARVTQTPRHKVTEMGQEVTMRCQPILGHNTVFWYRQTMMQGLELLAYFRNRAPLDDSGMPKDRFSAEMPDATLATLKIQPSEPRDSAVYFCASGLEYEQYFGPGTRLTVT.